The rows below give T cell receptor beta chains drawn from one sample of a study of blood T cell repertoires in COVID-19. The assay was immunoSEQ multiplex PCR, and TCRdb's table has in-frame clones only and misses some. Of 210,000 or so clones in the sample, approximately 86% were seen once. Sequenced sample: peripheral blood. These receptors all come from a woman aged 25 to 39 with COVID-19, enrolled during active disease. Each CDR3 is given with its conserved first and last residue. Each record gives: J gene, D gene, V gene, CDR3 protein, CDR3 DNA. A D gene is named only where the DNA matches it firmly.

TRBJ2-7	TRBD2	TRBV3-1/TRBV3-2	CASSQQRGGPYEQYF	TGTGCCAGCAGCCAGCAGCGGGGGGGCCCCTACGAGCAGTACTTC
TRBJ2-1	-	TRBV5-3	CARSPQRSSYNEQFF	TGTGCCAGAAGCCCCCAGCGGAGCTCCTACAATGAGCAGTTCTTC
TRBJ1-5	-	TRBV6-2/TRBV6-3	CASSGTLYQPQHF	TGTGCCAGCAGTGGGACTCTTTATCAGCCCCAGCATTTT
TRBJ1-2	-	TRBV7-2	CASSFRGWDGYTF	TGTGCCAGCAGCTTTAGGGGCTGGGATGGCTACACCTTC
TRBJ1-1	TRBD1	TRBV4-3	CASSQGQGKNTEAFF	TGCGCCAGCAGCCAAGGACAGGGGAAGAACACTGAAGCTTTCTTT
TRBJ1-2	TRBD1	TRBV5-4	CASSSDRDYGYTF	TGTGCCAGCAGCTCAGACAGGGACTATGGCTACACCTTC
TRBJ2-1	TRBD1	TRBV27	CASSGRDSSYNEQFF	TGTGCCAGCAGTGGCCGGGACAGCTCCTACAATGAGCAGTTCTTC
TRBJ2-3	-	TRBV24-1	CATSRGSPDTQYF	TGTGCCACCAGCCGGGGGTCCCCAGATACGCAGTATTTT
TRBJ1-1	-	TRBV4-3	CASSQAVPVYYDRRNTEAFF	TGCGCCAGCAGCCAAGCCGTTCCCGTGTATTATGATCGGAGGAACACTGAAGCTTTCTTT
TRBJ1-1	TRBD1	TRBV18	CASSLDRGNTEAFF	TGTGCCAGCTCACTAGACAGGGGGAACACTGAAGCTTTCTTT
TRBJ2-1	TRBD2	TRBV14	CASSQLASGRKGQFF	TGTGCCAGCAGCCAACTGGCTAGCGGGAGAAAAGGGCAGTTCTTC